The rows below give T cell receptor beta chains drawn from one sample of a study of T-cell reconstitution after alpha-beta-depleted transplantation in children. One entry per CDR3 protein results from TCRdb running MiXCR on the PCR reads. Here the sample spans 490,000 or so distinct CDR3 sequences, about 12% being singletons. Sequencing was performed on PBMCs from the stem cell graft donor, taken from the stem cell graft. The receptors derive from a human donor who donated a stem cell graft to a child with combined immunodeficiency. Both conserved end residues are part of each CDR3. D genes are given only for firm matches. The size of a clone is reported for some rows only, either as once, few or many, or as a class for expanded clones.

V,J,size,D,DNA,CDR3
TRBV7-9,TRBJ2-7,few,TRBD2,TGTGCCAGCTCAACTAGCGGGAGACCGGGGTTTGACGAGCAGTACTTC,CASSTSGRPGFDEQYF
TRBV7-9,TRBJ1-1,few,.,TGTGCCAGCAGCGCCCCGGGGGGAACTGAAGCTTTCTTT,CASSAPGGTEAFF
TRBV12-3/TRBV12-4,TRBJ2-2,.,.,TGTGCCAGCAGTTTAGACACACGAGCTTCAACCGGGGAGCTGTTTTTT,CASSLDTRASTGELFF
TRBV20-1,TRBJ2-1,few,.,TGCAGTGCCACCGTGGGGGGCTCCTACAATGAGCAGTTCTTC,CSATVGGSYNEQFF
TRBV10-3,TRBJ2-7,many,.,TGTGCCATCAGTGCCTTAGGGGGACCTCAATACGAGCAGTACTTC,CAISALGGPQYEQYF
TRBV12-3/TRBV12-4,TRBJ2-5,.,.,TGTGCCAGCAGTTACGTCTTTACAACCCCAGAGACCCAGTACTTC,CASSYVFTTPETQYF
TRBV5-1,TRBJ1-2,.,.,TGCGCCAGCAGCTTGGCCTTGCGGGGTTCGGGAAGCTATGGCTACACCTTC,CASSLALRGSGSYGYTF
TRBV29-1,TRBJ2-1,.,TRBD2,TGCAGCGTTGAAGGACTAGCGGAGGACAATGAGCAGTTCTTC,CSVEGLAEDNEQFF
TRBV5-6,TRBJ1-4,.,TRBD1,TGTGCCAGCAGCTTGAGAGGGACAGTTAATGAAAAACTGTTTTTT,CASSLRGTVNEKLFF
TRBV16,TRBJ1-2,many,.,TGTGCCAGCAGTTACGGGAATTACTATGGCTACACCTTC,CASSYGNYYGYTF
TRBV9,TRBJ2-1,many,.,TGTGCCAGCAGCTCCCATTACAATGAGCAGTTCTTC,CASSSHYNEQFF
TRBV18,TRBJ2-2,.,.,TGTGCCAGCTCTCCGGGGGCCTCGAACACCGGGGAGCTGTTTTTT,CASSPGASNTGELFF
TRBV6-5,TRBJ1-1,few,TRBD1,TGTGCCAGCAGTTTGCCGCCGGGACAGGGTCCTGAAGCTTTCTTT,CASSLPPGQGPEAFF
TRBV2,TRBJ2-7,.,.,TGTGCCAGCAGTGAAGCTATCGGGGGGCCCTACGAGCAGTACTTC,CASSEAIGGPYEQYF
TRBV5-1,TRBJ2-1,many,TRBD1,TGCGCCAGCAGCTTCTCTTGGGACAGAATTCCCAATGAGCAGTTCTTC,CASSFSWDRIPNEQFF
TRBV27,TRBJ2-1,.,TRBD2,TGTGCCAGCAGTATCCGGGGGGGACACAATGAGCAGTTCTTC,CASSIRGGHNEQFF
TRBV7-3,TRBJ2-3,.,.,TGTGCCAGCAGCAACTTACAGGGAGTGGGGGGAGATACGCAGTATTTT,CASSNLQGVGGDTQYF
TRBV3-1,TRBJ1-2,.,.,TGTGCCAGCAGCCAAGAGGGCCAGGGCCGCTATGGCTACACCTTC,CASSQEGQGRYGYTF
TRBV9,TRBJ2-1,many,.,TGTGCCAGCAGCGTAGACTCCCCGAGCGGAGAGCAGTTCTTC,CASSVDSPSGEQFF
TRBV7-2,TRBJ2-5,few,TRBD2,TGTGCCAGCAGCTGGGCGGGAGAGGAGACCCAGTACTTC,CASSWAGEETQYF
TRBV4-3,TRBJ2-1,few,TRBD2,TGCGCCAGCAGCCGAGGGACTAGCGGGGGGGCCTTCTACAATGAGCAGTTCTTC,CASSRGTSGGAFYNEQFF
TRBV18,TRBJ2-7,many,TRBD1,TGTGCCAGCTCACCTGGGACAGGGGGCCCCTACGAGCAGTACTTC,CASSPGTGGPYEQYF
TRBV6-2/TRBV6-3,TRBJ1-1,many,.,TGTGCCAGCAGTTACCTACGGTTGAACACTGAAGCTTTCTTT,CASSYLRLNTEAFF
TRBV20-1,TRBJ2-7,few,TRBD2,TGCAGTGCTAGAGATCAGATAGCGGGGCACTACGAGCAGTACTTC,CSARDQIAGHYEQYF
TRBV20-1,TRBJ2-5,few,TRBD2,TGCAGTGCTAGCCCCTGGGCGGGAGTCCGCGAGACCCAGTACTTC,CSASPWAGVRETQYF
TRBV28,TRBJ2-7,.,.,TGTGCCAGCAGTTTATTAGGTGGCCTAACCTACGAGCAGTACTTC,CASSLLGGLTYEQYF
TRBV5-1,TRBJ2-4,.,.,TGCGCCAGCAGCTTGGGGGCTGCGGACATTCAGTACTTC,CASSLGAADIQYF
TRBV30,TRBJ2-5,.,.,TGTGCCTGGAGGAGGCGACTAGGCGAGACCCAGTACTTC,CAWRRRLGETQYF
TRBV12-3/TRBV12-4,TRBJ1-1,.,TRBD1,TGTGCCAGCAGTCTACCTACTCCGGGACAGGGGGGCACTGAAGCTTTCTTT,CASSLPTPGQGGTEAFF
TRBV10-3,TRBJ2-1,few,TRBD2,TGTGCCATCAGTGAGTCGAAGGGACTAGCGGGGAATGAGCAGTTCTTC,CAISESKGLAGNEQFF
TRBV18,TRBJ1-2,.,.,TGTGCCAGCTCACCACCCATAACAGGGAGGTATGGCTACACCTTC,CASSPPITGRYGYTF
TRBV5-1,TRBJ2-3,many,.,TGCGCCAGCAGCTTGGGGGGAGTCGCAGATACGCAGTATTTT,CASSLGGVADTQYF
TRBV6-1,TRBJ2-7,.,.,TGTGCCAGCACCGAGGGAGCGCACTCCTACGAGCAGTACTTC,CASTEGAHSYEQYF
TRBV10-2,TRBJ1-2,few,.,TGCGCCAGCAGCCCTACACAGGGAGTACATGGCTACACCTTC,CASSPTQGVHGYTF
TRBV29-1,TRBJ2-4,many,.,TGCAGCGTTAGGACTACCAGTAACATTCAGTACTTC,CSVRTTSNIQYF
TRBV6-4,TRBJ2-1,.,TRBD2,TGTGCCAGCAGTCCATCAGCGGGAGGGAACAATGAGCAGTTCTTC,CASSPSAGGNNEQFF
TRBV9,TRBJ1-3,few,.,TGTGCCAGCAGCCCACCCCCTCCAGGGGTTGGAAACACCATATATTTT,CASSPPPPGVGNTIYF
TRBV12-3/TRBV12-4,TRBJ2-7,.,.,TGTGCCAGCAGTTTACTGGGGGCGCTAGAGCAGTACTTC,CASSLLGALEQYF
TRBV6-1,TRBJ1-5,.,.,TGTGCCAGCGAATGGGGGGGCGCGGAGCAGCCCCAGCATTTT,CASEWGGAEQPQHF
TRBV11-2,TRBJ1-4,few,.,TGTGCCAGCAGCTTAAGTCCGGATGAAAAACTGTTTTTT,CASSLSPDEKLFF
TRBV15,TRBJ2-1,many,.,TGTGCCACCAGCAGTTATAGGTGGAATGAGCAGTTCTTC,CATSSYRWNEQFF
TRBV7-2,TRBJ2-3,few,.,TGTGCCAGCAGCTTAGTCAGGGTCAGCACAGATACGCAGTATTTT,CASSLVRVSTDTQYF
TRBV2,TRBJ2-2,few,TRBD1,TGTGCCAGCTTTAACAGGGGGCGCACCGGGGAGCTGTTTTTT,CASFNRGRTGELFF
TRBV20-1,TRBJ2-3,many,.,TGCAGTTACCCCGAACCCAGCACAGATACGCAGTATTTT,CSYPEPSTDTQYF
TRBV7-9,TRBJ2-7,.,.,TGTGCCAGCAGCTCGACGGCTACGGGCGAGCAGTACTTC,CASSSTATGEQYF
TRBV3-1,TRBJ1-2,few,TRBD1,TGTGCCAGCAGCCAAGATCTGACAGGGAAGATCACCTTC,CASSQDLTGKITF
TRBV5-1,TRBJ2-3,many,TRBD1,TGCGCCAGCAGCCAGAACAGGGGAGACACAGATACGCAGTATTTT,CASSQNRGDTDTQYF